Below are 4 T cell receptor beta chains sequenced from a single sample in a study of T-cell reconstitution after alpha-beta-depleted transplantation in children. Unique molecular identifiers tagged the TCRbeta library. TCRdb analysed the PCR reads with MiXCR anew, one entry per CDR3 protein. This table holds hundreds of thousands of distinct CDR3 sequences, about an eighth found once. The sample was PBMCs from the stem cell graft donor, taken from the stem cell graft. These TCRs come from a human donor who donated a stem cell graft to a child with combined immunodeficiency.

The chain combines TRBV5-8 with TRBJ2-3; 10 bases line up with TRBD2. This CDR3 comprises 17 residues. The J segment lost 5 bases and the V segment lost 4 bases, leaving 13 bases of the junction unmatched. Looked up from germline, CDR1 is SGHTS and CDR2 is YDEGEE. CDR3 nucleotides: TGTGCCAGCAGCCTGAGCCAAGCTAGCGGGAGAGTAGATACGCAGTATTTT. Its protein product is CASSLSQASGRVDTQYF.

There are a few counts of this clonotype. J is TRBJ2-1 and V is TRBV10-3; no clear D gene. Germline loops: CDR1 ENHRY, CDR2 SYGVKD. This CDR3 spans 14 amino acids. V was trimmed by 0 bases and J by 10 bases, leaving 13 bases between them. The CDR3, as DNA: TGTGCCATCAGTGAGTCCACGGACCTTAGGGAGCAGTTCTTC. Protein: CAISESTDLREQFF.

This clonotype was observed a single time. The rearrangement uses TRBV6-1 and TRBJ1-1, with 9 bases fitting TRBD1. The CDR3 has 14 residues. V lost 6 bases to trimming and J lost 9 bases; unmatched junction nucleotides: 11. From germline, CDR1 is MNHNS and CDR2 SASEGT. The CDR3 DNA is TGTGCCAGCAGCCCGGACAGGGGTCCTCCGCAAGCTTTCTTT. It codes for CASSPDRGPPQAFF.

This chain joins TRBV24-1 and TRBJ2-1; 11 nucleotides line up with TRBD2. V was pared by 10 bases and J by 7 bases, with 5 bases of the junction left unmatched. The CDR3 runs to 13 residues. Germline CDR1 is KGHDR and CDR2 is SFDVKD. CDR3 residues: CATRTSGHNEQFF. CDR3 nucleotide sequence: TGTGCCACTAGGACTAGCGGGCATAATGAGCAGTTCTTC.